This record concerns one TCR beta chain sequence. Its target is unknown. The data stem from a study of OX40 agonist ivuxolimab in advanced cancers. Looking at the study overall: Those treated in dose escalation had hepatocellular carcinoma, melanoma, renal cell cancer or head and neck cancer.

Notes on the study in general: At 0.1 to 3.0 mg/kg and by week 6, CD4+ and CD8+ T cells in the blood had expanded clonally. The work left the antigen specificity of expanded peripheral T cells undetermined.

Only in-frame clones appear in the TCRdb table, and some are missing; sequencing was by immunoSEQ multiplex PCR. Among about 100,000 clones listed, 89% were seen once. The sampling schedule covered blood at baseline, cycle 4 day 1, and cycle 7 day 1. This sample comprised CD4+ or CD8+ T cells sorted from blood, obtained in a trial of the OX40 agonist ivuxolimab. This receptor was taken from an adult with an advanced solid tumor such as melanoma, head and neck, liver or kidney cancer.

DNA for the CDR3: TGCGCCAGCAGCTTGGAAGGGGGAGGAACAGATACGCAGTATTTT. This translates into CASSLEGGGTDTQYF. This chain connects TRBV5-1 to TRBJ2-3; either TRBD1 or TRBD2 may fit D (6 bases each). This CDR3 is built from 15 residues. Between the trimmed V and J ends, which lost 0 bases and 3 bases, there was a span of 11 bases. Germline V CDR1 and CDR2: SGHRS, YFSETQ.